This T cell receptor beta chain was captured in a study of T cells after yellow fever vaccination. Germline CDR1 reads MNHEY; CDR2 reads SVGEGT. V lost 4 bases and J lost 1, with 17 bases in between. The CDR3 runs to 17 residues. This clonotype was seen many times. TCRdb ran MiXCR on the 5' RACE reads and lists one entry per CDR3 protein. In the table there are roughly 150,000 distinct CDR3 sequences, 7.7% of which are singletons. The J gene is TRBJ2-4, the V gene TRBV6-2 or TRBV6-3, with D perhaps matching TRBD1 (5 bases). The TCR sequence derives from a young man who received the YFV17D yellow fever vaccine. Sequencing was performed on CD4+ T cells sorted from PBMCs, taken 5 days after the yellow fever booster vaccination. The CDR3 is CASSFNRNLLAKNIQYF. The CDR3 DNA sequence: TGTGCCAGCAGTTTCAACAGGAATCTTCTGGCCAAAAACATTCAGTACTTC.